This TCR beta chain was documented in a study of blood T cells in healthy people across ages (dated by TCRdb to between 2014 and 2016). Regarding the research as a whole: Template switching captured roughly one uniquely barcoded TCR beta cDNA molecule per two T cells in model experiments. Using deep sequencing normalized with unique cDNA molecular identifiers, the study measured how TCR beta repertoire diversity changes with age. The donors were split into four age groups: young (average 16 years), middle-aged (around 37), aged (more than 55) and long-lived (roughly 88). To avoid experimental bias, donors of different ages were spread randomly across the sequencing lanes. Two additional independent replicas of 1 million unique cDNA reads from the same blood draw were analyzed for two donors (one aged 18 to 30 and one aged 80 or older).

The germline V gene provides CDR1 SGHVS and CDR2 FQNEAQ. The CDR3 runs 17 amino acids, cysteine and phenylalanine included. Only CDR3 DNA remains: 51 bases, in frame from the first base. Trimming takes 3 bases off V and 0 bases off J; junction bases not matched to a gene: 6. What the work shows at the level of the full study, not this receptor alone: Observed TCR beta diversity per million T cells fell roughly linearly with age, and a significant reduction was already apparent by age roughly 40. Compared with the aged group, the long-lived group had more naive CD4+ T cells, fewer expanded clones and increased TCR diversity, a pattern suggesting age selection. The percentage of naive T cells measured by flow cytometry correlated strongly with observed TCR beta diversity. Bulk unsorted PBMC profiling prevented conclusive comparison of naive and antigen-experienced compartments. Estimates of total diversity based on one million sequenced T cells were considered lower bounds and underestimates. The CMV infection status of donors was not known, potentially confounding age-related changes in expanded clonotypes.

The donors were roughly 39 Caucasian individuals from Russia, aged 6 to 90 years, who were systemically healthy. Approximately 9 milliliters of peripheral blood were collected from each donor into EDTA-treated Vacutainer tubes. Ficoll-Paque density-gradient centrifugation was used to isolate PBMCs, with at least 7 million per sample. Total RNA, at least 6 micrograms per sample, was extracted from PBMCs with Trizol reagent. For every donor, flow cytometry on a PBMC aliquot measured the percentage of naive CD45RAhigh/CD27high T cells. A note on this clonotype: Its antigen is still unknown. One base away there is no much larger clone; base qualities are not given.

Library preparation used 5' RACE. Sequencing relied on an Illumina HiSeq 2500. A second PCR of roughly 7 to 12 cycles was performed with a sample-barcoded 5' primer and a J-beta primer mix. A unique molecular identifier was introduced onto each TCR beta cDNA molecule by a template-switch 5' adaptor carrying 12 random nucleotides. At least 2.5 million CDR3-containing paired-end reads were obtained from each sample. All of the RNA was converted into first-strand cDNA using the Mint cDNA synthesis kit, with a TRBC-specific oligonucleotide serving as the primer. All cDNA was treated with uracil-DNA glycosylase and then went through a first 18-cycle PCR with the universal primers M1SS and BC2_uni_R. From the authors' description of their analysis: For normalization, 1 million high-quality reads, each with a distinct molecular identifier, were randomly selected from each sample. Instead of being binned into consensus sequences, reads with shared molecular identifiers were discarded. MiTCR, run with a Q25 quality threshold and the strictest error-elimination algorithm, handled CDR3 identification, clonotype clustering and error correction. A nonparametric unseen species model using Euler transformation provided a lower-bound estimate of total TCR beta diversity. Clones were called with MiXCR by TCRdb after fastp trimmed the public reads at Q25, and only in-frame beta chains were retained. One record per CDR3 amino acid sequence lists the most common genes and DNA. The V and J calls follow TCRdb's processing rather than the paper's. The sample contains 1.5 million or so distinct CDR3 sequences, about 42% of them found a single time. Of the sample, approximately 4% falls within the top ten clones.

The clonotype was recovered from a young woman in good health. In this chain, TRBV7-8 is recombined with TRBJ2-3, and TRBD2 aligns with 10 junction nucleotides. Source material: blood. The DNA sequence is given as TGTGCCAGCAGCTTTTTACCTAGCGGGGGTAGCACAGATACGCAGTATTTT. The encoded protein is CASSFLPSGGSTDTQYF.